Presented here are 8 T cell receptor beta chains from one specimen sequenced in a study of cytomegalovirus exposure and HLA in healthy donors. Researchers ran the PCR with 60 Vbeta and 13 Jbeta primers. Repertoires were generated with immunoSEQ multiplex PCR, while TCRdb's copy carries only in-frame clones and drops some. There are 130,000 or so clones in the sample; approximately 84% occur only once, and around 2% lies in the top ten. Source material: PBMCs. The receptors were sampled from a woman in her thirties or forties in good health and CMV-seronegative.

This clone was counted a single time. The CDR3 here is CASSGDRGGVNEQFF. As DNA, the CDR3 is TGTGCCAGCAGTGGCGACAGGGGGGGTGTCAATGAGCAGTTCTTC. The V call is TRBV6-6, the J call TRBJ2-1; 9 bases align to TRBD1. Germline values: CDR1 MNHNY, CDR2 SVGAGI (reference sequence). V gave up 5 bases and J gave up 6 bases; unmatched junction bases: 8. The CDR3 is 15 residues long.

This chain uses TRBV7-9 with TRBJ2-2, with TRBD2 matching 7 bases. V was pared by 2 bases and J by 2 bases, with 5 bases of the junction left unmatched. Germline CDR1 reads SEHNR; CDR2 reads FQNEAQ (reference sequence). The CDR3 length is 16 residues. CDR3 sequence: CASSLRLAPNTGELFF. CDR3 bases: TGTGCCAGCAGCTTACGACTAGCCCCAAACACCGGGGAGCTGTTTTTT.

J is TRBJ1-5 and V is TRBV5-5; D remains unclear. Germline-derived CDR1 and CDR2 are SGHKS and YYEKEE (reference sequence). The CDR3 is 13 amino acids. V lost 3 bases to trimming and J lost 3 bases, with 7 bases between them. CDR3 in amino acids: CASSSYLNQPQHF. The CDR3 coding sequence is TGTGCCAGCAGCTCCTATCTCAATCAGCCCCAGCATTTT. The full variable domain, its missing parts supplied by reference TRBV5-5 and TRBJ1-5, is DAGVTQSPTHLIKTRGQQVTLRCSPISGHKSVSWYQQVLGQGPQFIFQYYEKEERGRGNFPDRFSARQFPNYSSELNVNALLLGDSALYLCASSSYLNQPQHFGDGTRLSIL.

The chain couples TRBV15 to TRBJ2-5; unclear D gene. Germline V gives CDR1 LNHNV, CDR2 YYDKDF (reference sequence). V was shortened by 0 bases and J by 5 bases, with 7 bases between the two germline ends. CDR3 length: 13 amino acids. The CDR3 DNA sequence: TGTGCCACCAGCAGAGAAAACGGGGAGACCCAGTACTTC. Its translation: CATSRENGETQYF. Looking up the rest from reference TRBV15 and TRBJ2-5 gives the full variable domain: DAMVIQNPRYQVTQFGKPVTLSCSQTLNHNVMYWYQQKSSQAPKLLFHYYDKDFNNEADTPDNFQSRRPNTSFCFLDIRSPGLGDTAMYLCATSRENGETQYFGPGTRLLVL.

This chain links TRBV7-3 with TRBJ2-5; TRBD2 aligns across 7 bases. Trimming cost V 0 bases and J 3 bases; bases outside gene matches: 4. Looked up from germline, CDR1 is SGHTA and CDR2 is FQGTGA. This CDR3 contains 15 residues. CDR3 sequence (DNA): TGTGCCAGCAGCTTAACGTTCGGGGGGAAAGAGACCCAGTACTTC. Its protein is CASSLTFGGKETQYF.

This sequence joins TRBV27 and TRBJ2-1; D is unresolved. Deletions cut 2 bases from V and 10 bases from J, with 12 bases between. Germline V gene data show CDR1 as MNHEY and CDR2 as SMNVEV (reference sequence). This CDR3 region has 13 residues. The CDR3 nucleotides are TGTGCCAGCAGTTTAGGTGTCCGAGGCGAGCAGTTCTTC. Its protein product is CASSLGVRGEQFF.

The chain has TRBV10-3 and TRBJ1-5, with D unclear. The CDR3 covers 14 residues. Germline CDR1 ENHRY, CDR2 SYGVKD. The V end lost 0 bases, the J end lost 4 bases, and 7 bases lay between the germline ends. The CDR3 reads CAISESGKNQPQHF. CDR3 in DNA: TGTGCCATCAGTGAGTCCGGGAAGAATCAGCCCCAGCATTTT.

The J gene is TRBJ1-4, the V gene TRBV14, with 7 positions matching TRBD1. V gave up 7 bases and J gave up 7 bases; unmatched junction bases: 9. The CDR3 has 14 amino acids. Per the germline V gene, CDR1 is SGHDN and CDR2 is FVKESK. The CDR3 is CASTRGGSGEKLFF. The CDR3 region has the DNA TGTGCCAGCACCCGAGGGGGCTCAGGTGAAAAACTGTTTTTT.